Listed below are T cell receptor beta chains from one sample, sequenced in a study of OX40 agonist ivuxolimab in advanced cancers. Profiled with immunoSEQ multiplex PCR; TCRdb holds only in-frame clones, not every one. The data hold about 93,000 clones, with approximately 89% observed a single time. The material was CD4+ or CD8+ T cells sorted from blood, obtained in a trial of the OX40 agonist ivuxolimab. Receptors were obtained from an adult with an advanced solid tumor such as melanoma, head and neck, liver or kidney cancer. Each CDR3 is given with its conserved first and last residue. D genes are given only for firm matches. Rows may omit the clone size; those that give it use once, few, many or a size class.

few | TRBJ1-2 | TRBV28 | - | TGTGCCAGCAGTGTAACCAGACACTATGGCTACACCTTC | CASSVTRHYGYTF
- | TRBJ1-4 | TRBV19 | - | TGTGCCAGTAGTATCGCGCTCGGCGGGGGAGGCGAAAAACTGTTTTTT | CASSIALGGGGEKLFF
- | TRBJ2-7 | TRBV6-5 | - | TGTGCCAGCAGTTACAGGCAGGGAGGCTACGAGCAGTACTTC | CASSYRQGGYEQYF
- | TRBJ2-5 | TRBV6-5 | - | TGTGCCAGCAGCAAGGGACTGTACCAAGAGACCCAGTACTTC | CASSKGLYQETQYF
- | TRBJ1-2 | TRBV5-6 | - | TGTGCCAGCAGCTTGGCCGCTGGGGGCTACACCTTC | CASSLAAGGYTF
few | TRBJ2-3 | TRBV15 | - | TGTGCCACCAGCGCCAACAGGGATGATACGCAGTATTTT | CATSANRDDTQYF
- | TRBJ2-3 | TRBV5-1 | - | TGCGCCAGCAGTTTTGGCGGCCAAACAGATACGCAGTATTTT | CASSFGGQTDTQYF
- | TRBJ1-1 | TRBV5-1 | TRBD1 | TGCGCCAGCTCTCCCGGGACAGGGAACACTGAAGCTTTCTTT | CASSPGTGNTEAFF
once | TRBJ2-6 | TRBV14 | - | TGTGCCAGCAGCCTGATGTCTGGGGCCAACGTCCTGACTTTC | CASSLMSGANVLTF
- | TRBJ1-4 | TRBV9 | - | TGTGCCAGCAGCGCCGGACAGAGGGTAGCGGGACTGTTTTTT | CASSAGQRVAGLFF
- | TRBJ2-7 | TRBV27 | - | TGTGCCAGCAGGAGGAGTTCAGGCTACTACGAGCAGTACTTC | CASRRSSGYYEQYF
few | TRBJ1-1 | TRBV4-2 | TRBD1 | TGTGCCAGCAGCCAGAGGGACAGGCCGGGCGAGGTAGCTTTCTTT | CASSQRDRPGEVAFF
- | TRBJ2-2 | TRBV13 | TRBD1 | TGTGCCAGCAGCTCCGGACAGGGGGCGGCGAACACCGGGGAGCTGTTTTTT | CASSSGQGAANTGELFF
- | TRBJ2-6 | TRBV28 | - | TGTGCCAGCAGCGCGGTCAGGGCCAACGTCCTGACTTTC | CASSAVRANVLTF
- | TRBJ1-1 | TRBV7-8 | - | TGTGCCAGCAGTAACACCCAAAGGAACACTGAAGCTTTCTTT | CASSNTQRNTEAFF
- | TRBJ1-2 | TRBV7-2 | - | TGTGCCAGCAGCTTAGAAAGGCGTGGCTACACCTTC | CASSLERRGYTF
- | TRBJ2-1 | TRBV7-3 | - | TGTGCCAGCAGCTCTCAACAGGGCACCTACAATGAGCAGTTCTTC | CASSSQQGTYNEQFF